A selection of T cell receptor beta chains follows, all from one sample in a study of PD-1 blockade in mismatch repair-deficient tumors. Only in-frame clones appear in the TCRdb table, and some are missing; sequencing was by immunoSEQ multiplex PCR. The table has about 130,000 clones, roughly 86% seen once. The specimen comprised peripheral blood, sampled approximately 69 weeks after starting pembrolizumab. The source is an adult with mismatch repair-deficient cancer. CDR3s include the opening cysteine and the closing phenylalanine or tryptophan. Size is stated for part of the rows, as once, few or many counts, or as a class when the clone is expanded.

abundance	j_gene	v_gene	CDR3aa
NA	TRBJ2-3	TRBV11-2	CASSLVQTGDTQYF
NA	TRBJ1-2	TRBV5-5	CASSQLLNYGYTF
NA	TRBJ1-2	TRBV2	CASSEAAGYGYTF
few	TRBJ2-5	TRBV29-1	CSVEGGRGTETQYF
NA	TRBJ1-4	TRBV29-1	CSVDTGQGPSEKLFF
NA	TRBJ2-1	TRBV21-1	CASTSRCESYNEQFF
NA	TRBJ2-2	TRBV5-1	CASSLAYEQGGTGELFF
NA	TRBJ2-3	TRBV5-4	CASLVRHGTDTQYF
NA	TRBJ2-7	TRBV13	CASSFRQGLVEQYF
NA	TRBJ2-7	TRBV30	CAWSPQVSYEQYF
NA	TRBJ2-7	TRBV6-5	CASSFDVGSYEQYF
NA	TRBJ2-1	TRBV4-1	CASSQPTRYEQFF
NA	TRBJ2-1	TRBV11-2	CASSLVGQQFF
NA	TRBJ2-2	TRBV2	CASGSANRAGGELFF
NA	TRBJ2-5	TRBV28	CASSLAPEEGWETQYF
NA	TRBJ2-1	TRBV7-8	CASRPKRTGTSVNNEQFF
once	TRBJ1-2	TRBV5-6	CASSLDRHNYGYTF
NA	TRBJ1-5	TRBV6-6	CASTGKSAGNQPQHF
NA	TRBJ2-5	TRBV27	CASSGRLAGGWETQYF
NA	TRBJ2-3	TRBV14	CASSQRRGTDTQYF
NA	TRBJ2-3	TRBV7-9	CASSFRVAYSSTDTQYF
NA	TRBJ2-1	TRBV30	CAWSVQGSGRASYNEQFF
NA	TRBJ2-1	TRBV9	CASSGPEQFF
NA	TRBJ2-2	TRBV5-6	CASSLGDRGWTGELFF
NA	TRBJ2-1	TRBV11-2	CASSLGLQEFF
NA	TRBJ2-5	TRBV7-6	CASSLGPESRGGETQYF
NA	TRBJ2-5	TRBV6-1	CASSPDSSSRETQYF
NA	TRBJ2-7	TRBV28	CASSHSAQGVNEQYF
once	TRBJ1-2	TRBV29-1	CSARGSREAGYTF
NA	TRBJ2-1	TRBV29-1	CSVAPGLSYNEQFF
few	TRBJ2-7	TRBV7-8	CASSPSYEQYF
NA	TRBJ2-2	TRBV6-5	CASSWGRGGELFF
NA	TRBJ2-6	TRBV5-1	CASSPTGSGANVLTF
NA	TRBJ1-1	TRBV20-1	CSAMTSTEAFF
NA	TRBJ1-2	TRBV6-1	CASSGGSYGYTF
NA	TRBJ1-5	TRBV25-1	CASREGRWNQPQHF
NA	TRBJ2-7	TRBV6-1	CASRDTGAYEQYF
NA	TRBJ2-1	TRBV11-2	CASSLGTSGIYEQFF